This is a list of T cell receptor beta chains from one sample in a study of follicular helper T cells after annual influenza vaccination. Profiled with immunoSEQ multiplex PCR; TCRdb holds only in-frame clones, not every one. The profile shows a few thousand clones, 70% to 90% of them singletons. The sequencing here drew on CXCR5+ CD38+ circulating T follicular helper cells from blood, taken on the day of influenza vaccination. The receptor set was obtained from an adult who received the influenza vaccine. CDR3s include the opening cysteine and the closing phenylalanine or tryptophan.

j_gene,v_gene,CDR3aa
TRBJ2-2,TRBV6-1,CASSARTGSNTGELFF
TRBJ2-1,TRBV27,CASSSRTSGRGSSYNEQFF
TRBJ2-7,TRBV19,CASSTRWQGSPYEQYF
TRBJ2-7,TRBV6-5,CASSYGLAGDEQYF
TRBJ1-3,TRBV10-1,CASGGRDRNTIYF
TRBJ1-6,TRBV4-1,CASSLWDIPGHDSPLHF
TRBJ2-3,TRBV29-1,CSVEGGRMITDTQYF
TRBJ2-7,TRBV9,CASSQSRGGSYEQYF
TRBJ2-3,TRBV5-6,CASSFDRVGTDTQYF
TRBJ1-2,TRBV28,CASSLTGQGYTF
TRBJ2-7,TRBV28,CASSLLGTGNSYEQYF
TRBJ2-3,TRBV5-1,CASSGGSGSADTQYF
TRBJ1-1,TRBV7-6,CASSSTGSTEAFF
TRBJ1-2,TRBV28,CASSLPGTRHGYTF
TRBJ2-7,TRBV6-1,CASRRLAGSDYEQYF
TRBJ2-5,TRBV6-1,CASSPQGTQETQYF
TRBJ2-7,TRBV27,CASSSNSYEQYF
TRBJ2-3,TRBV20-1,CSANLEDTQYF
TRBJ2-4,TRBV7-7,CASSLGRASGVAKNIQYF
TRBJ1-1,TRBV11-1,CASSLLGTEAFF
TRBJ1-1,TRBV6-9,CASRWDSEAFF
TRBJ1-2,TRBV15,CATSRERGQGAGGYTF
TRBJ1-4,TRBV2,CASNGQGEKLFF
TRBJ1-6,TRBV7-9,CASSFLLTGGNSPLHF
TRBJ2-7,TRBV6-5,CASSYGWAKYEQYF
TRBJ2-3,TRBV10-3,CAISPSGTRTDTQYF
TRBJ2-3,TRBV6-5,CASRVASVQADTQYF
TRBJ1-3,TRBV7-9,CASSNGQGLHTIYF
TRBJ2-7,TRBV30,CAWSGVGGTGGNEQYF
TRBJ2-2,TRBV5-1,CVSSLYSDNTGELFF
TRBJ2-7,TRBV5-4,CASSNRQGQNYEQYF
TRBJ2-3,TRBV5-1,CASSLLARTDTQYF
TRBJ2-7,TRBV6-5,CASSYRDNRYF
TRBJ2-3,TRBV11-3,CASSNGATDTQYF
TRBJ1-5,TRBV30,CAWSPGTRNQPQHF
TRBJ2-7,TRBV2,CASSVGSPDEQYF
TRBJ2-2,TRBV21-1,CASSKALCGSTKLNTGELFF
TRBJ1-2,TRBV27,CASSLDNNYGYTF
TRBJ1-1,TRBV29-1,CSGGGPNTEAFF
TRBJ2-1,TRBV5-1,CASSLGMTSGYNEQFF
TRBJ2-3,TRBV5-1,CASTLILAGPTDTQYF
TRBJ2-2,TRBV6-5,CASRKQSPGELFF
TRBJ2-3,TRBV27,CASLRGDTQYF
TRBJ2-5,TRBV18,CASSHPGGTGTGALETQYF
TRBJ1-3,TRBV11-2,CASSSLDRGGGNTIYF
TRBJ2-2,TRBV15,CATSRGGQANTGELFF
TRBJ1-2,TRBV11-2,CASSPGGSSYGYTF
TRBJ2-5,TRBV30,CAWSFEAPRVTQYF
TRBJ2-2,TRBV28,CASSLYPGGAPGELFF
TRBJ1-4,TRBV10-3,CAISEDIAYEKLFF
TRBJ2-7,TRBV6-5,CASRAGTGYSYEQYF
TRBJ1-5,TRBV18,CASSQGQGGQPQHF